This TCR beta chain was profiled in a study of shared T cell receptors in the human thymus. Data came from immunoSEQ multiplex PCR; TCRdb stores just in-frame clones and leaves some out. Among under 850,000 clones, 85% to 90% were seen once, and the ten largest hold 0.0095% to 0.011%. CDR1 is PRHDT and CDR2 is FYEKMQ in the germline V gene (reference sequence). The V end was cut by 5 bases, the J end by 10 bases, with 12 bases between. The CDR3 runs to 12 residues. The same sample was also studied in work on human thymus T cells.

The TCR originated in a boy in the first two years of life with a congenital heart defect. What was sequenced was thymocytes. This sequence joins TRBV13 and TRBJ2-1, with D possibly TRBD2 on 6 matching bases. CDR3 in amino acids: CASSLDGSEQFF. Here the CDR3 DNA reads TGTGCCAGCAGCCTCGACGGGAGCGAGCAGTTCTTC.